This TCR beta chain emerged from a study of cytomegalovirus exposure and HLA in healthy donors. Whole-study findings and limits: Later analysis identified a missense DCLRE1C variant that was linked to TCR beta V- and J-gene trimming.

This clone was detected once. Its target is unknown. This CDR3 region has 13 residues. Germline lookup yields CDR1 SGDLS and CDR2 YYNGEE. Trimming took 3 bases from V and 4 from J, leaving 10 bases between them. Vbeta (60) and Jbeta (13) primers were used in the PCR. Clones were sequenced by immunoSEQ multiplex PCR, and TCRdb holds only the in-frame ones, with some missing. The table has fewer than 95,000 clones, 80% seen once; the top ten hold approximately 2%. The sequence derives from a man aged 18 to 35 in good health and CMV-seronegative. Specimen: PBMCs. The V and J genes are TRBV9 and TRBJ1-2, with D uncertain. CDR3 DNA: TGTGCCAGCAGCGCGGGTGGTCCCTATGGCTACACCTTC. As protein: CASSAGGPYGYTF. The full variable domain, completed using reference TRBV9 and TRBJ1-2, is DSGVTQTPKHLITATGQRVTLRCSPRSGDLSVYWYQQSLDQGLQFLIQYYNGEERAKGNILERFSAQQFPDLHSELNLSSLELGDSALYFCASSAGGPYGYTFGSGTRLTVV.